These T cell receptor beta chains were read from a single sample in a study of T cells after yellow fever vaccination. TCRdb itself ran the 5' RACE reads through MiXCR, one entry per CDR3 protein. The sample holds nearly 300,000 distinct CDR3 sequences, 8.7% seen once. The material was CD4+ T cells sorted from PBMCs, obtained 5 days after the yellow fever booster vaccination. The source of these receptors is a man aged 18 to 35 who received the YFV17D yellow fever vaccine. Both conserved end residues are part of each CDR3.

J,V,CDR3
TRBJ2-2,TRBV10-1,CASRRGAGKDTGELFF
TRBJ2-3,TRBV7-8,CASSLAAGGITDTQYF
TRBJ1-3,TRBV7-2,CASTLVGSGNTIYF
TRBJ1-5,TRBV25-1,CASSPVGFQPQHF
TRBJ1-6,TRBV6-6,CASRRGTYNSPLHF
TRBJ2-1,TRBV24-1,CATSDPGQGNDEQFF
TRBJ1-1,TRBV4-2,CASSHPGGGAGGTEAFF
TRBJ2-3,TRBV7-2,CASSRGGIGVYTQYF
TRBJ1-1,TRBV29-1,CSVGGGRDTEAFF
TRBJ2-3,TRBV7-2,CASSKGSDTQYF
TRBJ2-7,TRBV20-1,CSARDPQGPPYEQYF
TRBJ1-1,TRBV29-1,CSVKKQGWAEAFF
TRBJ2-1,TRBV2,CASRYGYYNEQFF
TRBJ1-4,TRBV2,CAGQGYEKLFF
TRBJ1-1,TRBV5-6,CASSLELGGTEAFF
TRBJ2-3,TRBV6-5,CASSYGVSDTQYF
TRBJ1-1,TRBV20-1,CSARNTFYTEAFF
TRBJ1-2,TRBV5-1,CASSLVGDRVVSGYTF
TRBJ1-5,TRBV6-5,CASSPRANSNQPQHF
TRBJ2-2,TRBV25-1,CASSAYTENTGELFF
TRBJ2-7,TRBV11-2,CASTTPGKRREQYF
TRBJ2-1,TRBV12-3/TRBV12-4,CASSTSSPEQFF
TRBJ2-5,TRBV11-3,CASSPQDGGAETQYF
TRBJ2-3,TRBV7-2,CASSLAIKDTQYF
TRBJ1-2,TRBV4-1,CASSQTGTPNYGYTF
TRBJ2-5,TRBV7-9,CASSSQGPETQYF